One and the same sample provided the 3 T cell receptor beta chains below, sequenced in a study of memory CD4+ T cells and cytomegalovirus serostatus (dated by TCRdb to about 2019). A FACSAria II was used to sort memory CD4+ T cells, defined as single viable CD3+CD4+CD8-CD45RO+ cells. To prepare the library, the immunoSEQ multiplex PCR assay was applied. TCRdb stores this immuneACCESS table with in-frame sequences only. Part of the clones is absent; in the studies checked, under half of the shortfall reflects unresolved V genes, and no reason is known for the rest. The sample has about 82,000 clones on record, more than 70% of them singletons. The ten largest make up nearly 0.8% of the sample. Input material: memory CD4+ T cells from blood. Receptors were obtained from an adult in good health and CMV-seronegative.

This clone was recorded a few times. The chain joins TRBV10-3 to TRBJ2-1, with 11 positions matching TRBD2. Germline CDR1 ENHRY, CDR2 SYGVKD. V lost 7 bases to trimming and J lost 0 bases; unmatched junction nucleotides: 11. The length of the CDR3 is 18 residues. The CDR3 is CAITTSTSGVSSYNEQFF. The CDR3 DNA reads as TGTGCCATCACTACTTCGACTAGCGGGGTGAGCTCCTACAATGAGCAGTTCTTC.

The V and J genes are TRBV4-2 and TRBJ2-7, with 9 bases matching TRBD2. The CDR3 is made up of 15 amino acids. With V trimmed by 0 bases and J by 7 bases, 7 bases remained unmatched. Germline CDR1 and CDR2: LGHNA and YNFKEQ. The CDR3 nucleotides are TGTGCCAGCAGCCAAGATCCTAGCGGGGTGAGAGAGCAGTACTTC. Its translation: CASSQDPSGVREQYF.

This rearrangement joins TRBV18 to TRBJ2-7; D is ambiguous. Germline V gene data show CDR1 as KGHSH and CDR2 as LQKENI. The CDR3 is made up of 14 amino acids. Trimming left V 3 bases short and J 0 bases short, with 9 bases between. The CDR3 here is CASSPLPSSYEQYF. For the CDR3, the DNA is TGTGCCAGCTCACCCCTTCCGAGCTCCTACGAGCAGTACTTC.